Each of the 29 T cell receptor beta chains below was sequenced from the same sample in a study of response to subunit inactivated influenza vaccine. TCRdb reprocessed the RT-PCR reads via MiXCR and lists one record per CDR3 protein. There are some 800,000 distinct CDR3 sequences in the sample; 20% to 25% occur only once, and roughly 10% lies in the top ten. Sample: PBMCs from blood, taken 4 to 6 days after vaccination. All receptors come from a man in his forties or fifties who received an inactivated influenza vaccine.

This clonotype has only a few counts. The V and J genes are TRBV12-3 or TRBV12-4 and TRBJ2-5, with D perhaps matching TRBD2 (6 bases). This CDR3 has 14 amino acids. Trimming removed 6 bases from V and 2 bases from J, with 13 bases in between. The DNA of the CDR3 is TGTGCCAGCAGACTCGGGGGAACGCAAGAGACCCAGTACTTC. As protein: CASRLGGTQETQYF.

The chain combines TRBV6-4 with TRBJ2-1; D may be TRBD2 (5 bases). V was cut by 8 bases and J by 4 bases, with 9 bases left in between. Germline V gene lookup returns CDR1 MRHNA and CDR2 SNTAGT. This CDR3 has 12 amino acids. CDR3 DNA sequence: TGTGCCAGCCTCCGGGGATACAATGAGCAGTTCTTC. This encodes CASLRGYNEQFF.

This clonotype has only a few counts. This chain connects TRBV5-1 to TRBJ2-5, with D perhaps TRBD1 (6 bases). The V end lost 1 base, the J end lost 3 bases, and 13 bases lay between the germline ends. CDR1 and CDR2 (germline): SGHRS, YFSETQ. The CDR3 consists of 15 residues. The CDR3 sequence: CASSLRPRGEETQYF. CDR3 bases: TGCGCCAGCAGCTTGAGGCCCAGGGGAGAAGAGACCCAGTACTTC.

This clonotype was recorded a few times. The rearrangement uses TRBV12-3 or TRBV12-4 and TRBJ2-5; 9 positions match TRBD1. There are 15 residues in the CDR3. Losses at the gene ends were 6 bases for V and 2 bases for J; bases not matched to a gene: 7. The CDR3 region is CASSPGTGHQETQYF. CDR3 sequence (DNA): TGTGCCAGCAGCCCGGGGACAGGGCATCAAGAGACCCAGTACTTC.

The chain couples TRBV28 to TRBJ2-7, with D possibly TRBD2 on 6 matching bases. V was trimmed by 3 bases and J by 3 bases, leaving 15 bases between them. The germline V gene has CDR1 MDHEN and CDR2 SYDVKM. The CDR3 covers 15 residues. CDR3 in DNA: TGTGCCAGCAGTTTCGAGCGGGCTCGAGGCTACGAGCAGTACTTC. It translates to CASSFERARGYEQYF.

This chain connects TRBV4-2 to TRBJ2-1; possibly TRBD2 for D (6 bases). V was shortened by 0 bases and J by 4 bases, with 7 bases between the two germline ends. Germline CDR1 LGHNA, CDR2 YNFKEQ. CDR3 length: 14 residues. The CDR3: CASSQEEGYNEQFF. The CDR3 coding sequence is TGTGCCAGCAGCCAAGAGGAGGGTTACAATGAGCAGTTCTTC.

This clonotype has more than one count but fewer than ten. The genes are TRBV7-2 and TRBJ2-3; D is unresolved. Germline V gene lookup returns CDR1 SGHTA and CDR2 FQGNSA. The CDR3 totals 12 residues. Trimming took off 7 bases at V and 3 bases at J, with 8 bases between the two ends. The CDR3 spells CASNSWTDTQYF. The CDR3 DNA is TGTGCCAGCAACTCCTGGACAGATACGCAGTATTTT.

The genes are TRBV6-1 and TRBJ2-1; possibly TRBD2 for D (6 bases). CDR3 length equals 17 residues. V shed 4 bases and J shed 0 bases, with 16 bases lying between them. Germline CDR1 reads MNHNS; CDR2 reads SASEGT. CDR3 nucleotides: TGTGCCAGCAGTGCCTACATGGGGGGATCCTCCTACAATGAGCAGTTCTTC. It codes for CASSAYMGGSSYNEQFF.

This chain joins TRBV28 and TRBJ2-1; maybe TRBD1 (8 bases). The germline gives CDR1 MDHEN, CDR2 SYDVKM. The V gene lost 3 bases and the J gene lost 3 bases, with 18 bases spanning the gap. The CDR3 consists of 17 residues. The CDR3 is CASSFLQGGLRYNEQFF. The CDR3 bases are TGTGCCAGCAGTTTTTTACAGGGGGGACTACGCTACAATGAGCAGTTCTTC. Full variable domain (missing parts from reference TRBV28 and TRBJ2-1): DVKVTQSSRYLVKRTGEKVFLECVQDMDHENMFWYRQDPGLGLRLIYFSYDVKMKEKGDIPEGYSVSREKKERFSLILESASTNQTSMYLCASSFLQGGLRYNEQFFGPGTRLTVL.

V and J are TRBV6-5 and TRBJ2-3; the match to TRBD1 covers 7 bases. CDR3 length: 15 residues. J was trimmed by 6 bases and V by 0 bases; bases with no gene match: 6. Germline V gene data show CDR1 as MNHEY and CDR2 as SVGAGI. CDR3 in DNA: TGTGCCAGCAGTTACTCAGGGGGCGAATCGGATACGCAGTATTTT. It yields the protein CASSYSGGESDTQYF.

This clonotype was observed a few times. This rearrangement joins TRBV4-3 to TRBJ1-3; no firm D call. Trimming left V 0 bases short and J 0 bases short, with 12 bases between. The CDR3 length is 17 residues. In germline, CDR1 is LGHNA, CDR2 YSLEER. The CDR3 here is CASSQDAQPLSGNTIYF. CDR3 nucleotides: TGCGCCAGCAGCCAAGACGCCCAGCCACTCTCTGGAAACACCATATATTTT.

This chain joins TRBV27 and TRBJ2-5; D uncertain. V was shortened by 6 bases and J by 5 bases, with 13 bases between the two germline ends. There are 13 residues in the CDR3. In germline, CDR1 is MNHEY, CDR2 SMNVEV (reference sequence). The CDR3, as DNA: TGTGCCAGCAGCCACGAAAGCTGGGAGACCCAGTACTTC. Translated, it gives CASSHESWETQYF.

CDR3 amino acids: CASSLSQINTEAFF. The DNA of the CDR3 is TGTGCCAGCAGCTTAAGTCAGATTAACACTGAAGCTTTCTTT. This chain connects TRBV7-9 to TRBJ1-1; no clear D. This CDR3 region has 14 residues. V shed 2 bases and J shed 2 bases, with 9 bases lying between them. The germline CDR1 and CDR2 sequences are SEHNR and FQNEAQ (reference sequence). Variable domain in full (rest from reference TRBV7-9 and TRBJ1-1): DTGVSQNPRHKITKRGQNVTFRCDPISEHNRLYWYRQTLGQGPEFLTYFQNEAQLEKSRLLSDRFSAERPKGSFSTLEIQRTEQGDSAMYLCASSLSQINTEAFFGQGTRLTVV.

The V and J genes are TRBV4-3 and TRBJ1-2; D not resolved. The V gene lost 0 bases and the J gene lost 9 bases, with 11 bases spanning the gap. This CDR3 contains 13 residues. Germline lookup yields CDR1 LGHNA and CDR2 YSLEER. This CDR3 reads CASSQDRKGRYTF. Here the CDR3 DNA reads TGCGCCAGCAGCCAAGATCGGAAGGGCCGCTACACCTTC.

The chain employs TRBV6-8 and TRBJ2-7; 7 bases match TRBD1. The CDR3 runs to 17 residues. After removal of 5 bases from V and 0 bases from J, the junction contained 13 bases not matched to a gene. In germline, CDR1 is MNHGY, CDR2 SAAAGT. The CDR3 nucleotides are TGTGCCAGCAGTCCTACCGGGACAGTTCACCGCTCCTACGAGCAGTACTTC. Residues: CASSPTGTVHRSYEQYF.

V usage is TRBV20-1 and J usage is TRBJ2-1, with D perhaps matching TRBD2 (7 bases). CDR1 and CDR2 (germline): DFQATT, SNEGSKA (reference sequence). Trimming removed 2 bases at V and 7 bases at J, with 15 bases between. CDR3 length: 14 residues. The CDR3: CSARPEGRGNEQFF. CDR3 sequence (DNA): TGCAGTGCTAGACCTGAAGGGAGGGGGAATGAGCAGTTCTTC.

This clonotype occurred a few times. This chain uses TRBV20-1 with TRBJ2-6; 9 bases are a match to TRBD1. Germline CDR1 is DFQATT and CDR2 is SNEGSKA (reference sequence). CDR3 length: 17 amino acids. The V gene end was trimmed by 5 bases and the J gene end by 1 base; junction bases not matched to a gene: 9. In DNA, the CDR3 is TGCAGTGCTCCTAACAGGGGGCGAGGATCTGGGGCCAACGTCCTGACTTTC. Its protein product is CSAPNRGRGSGANVLTF.

This clonotype has just a few counts. The V and J genes are TRBV20-1 and TRBJ2-5; 7 nucleotides align to TRBD1. This CDR3 region has 13 residues. CDR1 is DFQATT and CDR2 is SNEGSKA in the germline V gene (reference sequence). V dropped 3 bases and J dropped 6; count of bases not matched to a gene: 7. CDR3 in DNA: TGCAGTGCTAGGAACTACAGGGGACAGACCCAGTACTTC. Translation: CSARNYRGQTQYF.

This clonotype was seen a few times. The chain has TRBV6-5 and TRBJ2-7, with D possibly matching TRBD1 (5 bases). V was cut by 0 bases and J by 2 bases, with 17 bases left in between. The CDR3 spans 17 residues. Germline V gene data show CDR1 as MNHEY and CDR2 as SVGAGI. In nucleotides, the CDR3 is TGTGCCAGCAGTTACTCGCGTGGCTCGCGCAGGGCCTACGAGCAGTACTTC. This gives the protein CASSYSRGSRRAYEQYF.

This clonotype was detected a few times. This chain connects TRBV29-1 to TRBJ2-7; D ambiguous. The length of the CDR3 is 16 residues. Germline V gives CDR1 SQVTM, CDR2 ANQGSEA. Trimming cost V 6 bases and J 0 bases, with 21 bases left between them. CDR3 sequence: CSVSLDQHRPSYEQYF. The CDR3 DNA sequence: TGCAGCGTGTCACTGGATCAACACAGACCCTCCTACGAGCAGTACTTC.

In this sample, this clonotype turned up a few times. CDR3 residues: CASSSPTSGGVLETQYF. The CDR3 DNA reads as TGTGCCAGCAGCTCACCGACTAGCGGGGGTGTCTTGGAGACCCAGTACTTC. The chain couples TRBV7-9 to TRBJ2-5; 12 bases are shared with TRBD2. The germline gives CDR1 SEHNR, CDR2 FQNEAQ (reference sequence). J lost 5 bases, V lost 4 bases, and 11 bases had no gene match. CDR3 length: 17 amino acids.

The V and J genes are TRBV12-3 or TRBV12-4 and TRBJ2-2; D gene unclear. Trimming left V 3 bases short and J 6 bases short, with 14 bases between. The CDR3 is made up of 15 amino acids. In DNA form, the CDR3 reads TGTGCCAGCAGTTTGCCGGCCTTGATGGCCGGGGAGCTGTTTTTT. Translation: CASSLPALMAGELFF.

V usage is TRBV24-1 and J usage is TRBJ2-1; D perhaps matches TRBD1 (6 bases). Trimming took off 4 bases at V and 1 base at J, with 13 bases between the two ends. This CDR3 is built from 16 residues. Germline CDR1 KGHDR, CDR2 SFDVKD. The CDR3 region has the DNA TGTGCCACCAGTGACCCTACAGGGCCATCCTACAATGAGCAGTTCTTC. It translates to CATSDPTGPSYNEQFF.

There are a few counts of this clonotype. The chain is built from TRBV6-1 and TRBJ2-7; 9 positions match TRBD1. With V trimmed by 2 bases and J by 3 bases, 2 bases remained unmatched. The CDR3 length is 14 residues. Per germline, CDR1 MNHNS and CDR2 SASEGT. Here the CDR3 DNA reads TGTGCCAGCAGTGAAACAGGGGGCAACTACGAGCAGTACTTC. Its protein product is CASSETGGNYEQYF.

The chain recombines TRBV7-2 with TRBJ2-7, with TRBD2 identical over 8 bases. The V and J ends lost 4 bases and 4 bases, in that order; junction bases with no gene match: 12. This CDR3 region has 16 residues. CDR1 and CDR2 from the germline V gene are SGHTA and FQGNSA. In DNA, the CDR3 is TGTGCCAGCAGCTCGGGGGGGTCGGGGGGAAGGTACGAGCAGTACTTC. It encodes CASSSGGSGGRYEQYF.

This clonotype was counted between two and nine times. The chain joins TRBV29-1 to TRBJ2-7, with 9 positions matching TRBD2. V dropped 4 bases and J dropped 1; count of bases not matched to a gene: 8. The V gene's germline CDR1 is SQVTM and CDR2 ANQGSEA. The CDR3 spans 15 residues. The CDR3: CSVGFRLAESYEQYF. CDR3 DNA: TGCAGCGTTGGTTTCCGACTAGCGGAGTCCTACGAGCAGTACTTC.

This clonotype was counted many times. V gene TRBV2 combines with J gene TRBJ2-7; TRBD2 agrees at 14 bases. V was clipped by 6 bases and J by 1 base; unmatched bases: 5. Germline CDR1 SNHLY, CDR2 FYNNEI. This CDR3 region has 16 residues. The CDR3 reads CASRGLAGVVSYEQYF. DNA of the CDR3: TGTGCCAGCAGGGGACTAGCGGGAGTTGTATCCTACGAGCAGTACTTC.

The chain links TRBV7-6 to TRBJ2-7; the match to TRBD1 covers 7 bases. The CDR3 has 18 amino acids. V was pared by 5 bases and J by 4 bases, with 20 bases of the junction left unmatched. Germline loops: CDR1 SGHVS, CDR2 FNYEAQ. DNA of the CDR3: TGTGCCAGCAGCCCAAATCCGGGACAGCGGAGAAACGAGTACGAGCAGTACTTC. Protein sequence: CASSPNPGQRRNEYEQYF. Drawing the rest from reference TRBV7-6 and TRBJ2-7, the complete variable domain is GAGVSQSPRYKVTKRGQDVALRCDPISGHVSLYWYRQALGQGPEFLTYFNYEAQQDKSGLPNDRFSAERPEGSISTLTIQRTEQRDSAMYRCASSPNPGQRRNEYEQYFGPGTRLTVT.

This clonotype was counted only a few times. The rearrangement uses TRBV7-9 and TRBJ2-1; TRBD2 is a possible D gene (6 bases). V shed 6 bases and J shed 10 bases, with 13 bases lying between them. CDR3 length: 12 amino acids. Germline V gene data show CDR1 as SEHNR and CDR2 as FQNEAQ (reference sequence). CDR3 DNA: TGTGCCAGCAGATCACTAGCAGAGGAGCAGTTCTTC. It specifies CASRSLAEEQFF.